The 27 T cell receptor beta chains listed next were all sequenced from one sample in a study of tumor and adjacent non-tumor tissue in lung cancer. The template was RNA from unsorted bulk tissue. Three rounds of nested PCR, following a modified ARM-PCR protocol, produced the TCRbeta library. TCRdb fed the multiplex PCR reads into MiXCR, producing one record per CDR3 protein. Counted here are tens of thousands of distinct CDR3 sequences, around 64% occurring once; the ten biggest clones make up 15% to 20%. The sample comprised lung tumor tissue. These TCRs come from a man between 60 and 75 years old with non-small cell lung cancer.

In its sample, this clonotype is medium-sized. The rearrangement links TRBV6-6 to TRBJ1-2, with TRBD1 identical over 9 bases. V dropped 6 bases and J dropped 6; count of bases not matched to a gene: 11. The CDR3 totals 15 residues. The germline gives CDR1 MNHNY, CDR2 SVGAGI (reference sequence). CDR3 nucleotides: TGTGCCAGCAGGGACGATGGACAGGGGATAAATGGCTACACCTTC. It codes for CASRDDGQGINGYTF.

About this clonotype itself: Just one base apart from a much larger clone, this may be a read error. No conserved phenylalanine or tryptophan is present at the end of the CDR3, so a read error is the likely explanation. This chain uses TRBV20-1 with TRBJ2-7; possibly TRBD2 for D (6 bases). The germline V and J ends were trimmed by 0 bases and 2 bases, with 14 bases remaining between them. The CDR3 consists of 15 residues. Germline V lookup: CDR1 DFQATT, CDR2 SNEGSKA (reference sequence). CDR3 bases: TGCAGTGCTAGAGAGGGTAGCGGCCAACCCTACGAGCAGTACTTG. Residues: CSAREGSGQPYEQYL.

As for this clonotype: A much larger clone is a single base away; this may be a read error. The CDR3 carries no conserved terminal phenylalanine or tryptophan, so it likely arises from a read error. V is TRBV7-9 and J is TRBJ2-5; D not resolved. This CDR3 contains 15 residues. Germline lookup yields CDR1 SEHNR and CDR2 FQNEAQ (reference sequence). Between the trimmed V and J ends, which lost 1 base and 4 bases, there was a span of 13 bases. This CDR3 reads CASSLGAAGGETQYI. The CDR3, as DNA: TGTGCCAGCAGCTTAGGGGCAGCAGGCGGAGAGACCCAGTACATC.

To note about this clonotype: Relative to the germline gene, one junction end is altered; a read error may explain this. V and J are TRBV6-2 or TRBV6-3 and TRBJ2-1; no reliable D call. Germline assignment: CDR1 MNHEY and CDR2 SVGEGT. The CDR3 extends over 11 amino acids. CDR3 sequence (DNA): TGCGCCAGCAGTTACGAGTTCGAGCAGTTCTTC. Its translation is CASSYEFEQFF.

Many counts were recorded for this clonotype. The gene calls are TRBV19 and TRBJ2-7; 11 nucleotides agree with TRBD1. V dropped 5 bases and J dropped 5; count of bases not matched to a gene: 11. Germline CDR1 and CDR2: LNHDA and SQIVND (reference sequence). The CDR3 spans 16 residues. The CDR3 DNA is TGTGCCAGTAGTCTTCAAGGACAGGGGGCGATGAACGAGCAGTACTTC. Residues: CASSLQGQGAMNEQYF.

In regard to this clonotype: A read error may produce the germline difference seen at one junction end. The V gene is TRBV6-5, the J gene TRBJ2-5; D unclear. This CDR3 has 14 amino acids. Germline CDR1 reads MNHEY; CDR2 reads SVGAGI. CDR3 amino acids: CASSYSANGETQYF. The CDR3 nucleotides read TGCGCCAGCAGTTACTCGGCCAACGGGGAGACCCAGTACTTC.

Concerning this clonotype: A much larger clonotype is one base distant, so this may be a read error. The rearrangement links TRBV20-1 to TRBJ2-2, with TRBD2 matching 10 bases. V lost 4 bases to trimming and J lost 7 bases; unmatched junction nucleotides: 15. The CDR3 contains 17 residues. Germline loops: CDR1 DFQATT, CDR2 SNEGSKA (reference sequence). Here the CDR3 DNA reads TGCAGTGCTAATACTAGCGGGATTCAGAGTAGAAGCGGGGAGCTGTTTTTT. The encoded protein is CSANTSGIQSRSGELFF.

This clonotype was picked up many times. The genes are TRBV10-3 and TRBJ1-2; 9 nucleotides agree with TRBD1. V dropped 7 bases and J dropped 3; count of bases not matched to a gene: 3. The CDR3 consists of 13 residues. From germline, CDR1 is ENHRY and CDR2 SYGVKD. In DNA form, the CDR3 reads TGTGCCATCATTGGGGACAGGGACTATGGCTACACCTTC. Its protein product is CAIIGDRDYGYTF.

CDR3 region: CNAPTVPITDTQYF. CDR3 bases: TGCAATGCGCCGACAGTGCCCATCACAGATACGCAGTATTTT. V usage is TRBV20-1 and J usage is TRBJ2-3, with D possibly TRBD1 on 5 matching bases. CDR1 and CDR2 (germline): DFQATT, SNEGSKA (reference sequence). The CDR3 length is 14 residues.

Notes on this clonotype: A read error is likely, as this CDR3 ends without the conserved phenylalanine or tryptophan. The chain uses TRBV6-2 or TRBV6-3 and TRBJ2-2; 10 bases fit TRBD1. The CDR3 has 19 residues. The germline CDR1 and CDR2 sequences are MNHEY and SVGEGT. Written as DNA, the CDR3 is TGTGCCAGTAGTTACTCGACTTTCCCGGGACAGGGGATAGCCGGGGAGCTGTTTTAT. This codes for CASSYSTFPGQGIAGELFY.

This clonotype was observed many times. The chain employs TRBV6-5 and TRBJ2-2; D is unclear. Germline CDR1 is MNHEY and CDR2 is SVGAGI. There are 15 residues in the CDR3. The ends were cut back, 3 bases at V and 3 bases at J, with 11 bases in the middle. This CDR3 is CASSYVVSDTGELFF. CDR3 coding DNA: TGTGCCAGCAGTTATGTGGTATCGGACACCGGGGAGCTGTTTTTT.

In the case of this clonotype: At one of its ends the junction is not consistent with the germline gene, which may arise from a read error. The CDR3 DNA reads as TGCAGCGTCGACGGCGTACTCCGGAGCACTGATACGCAGTATTTT. Its protein product is CSVDGVLRSTDTQYF. The chain is built from TRBV29-1 and TRBJ2-3; D is unclear. The CDR3 extends over 15 amino acids. Germline loops: CDR1 SQVTM, CDR2 ANQGSEA.

This clonotype was counted at least ten times. A junction boundary mismatches the germline segment, possibly from a read error. The chain joins TRBV10-3 to TRBJ1-5; no clear D gene. The germline CDR1 and CDR2 sequences are ENHRY and SYGVKD. There are 13 residues in the CDR3. Here the CDR3 reads CAIGEEDDQPQHF. CDR3 coding DNA: TGTGCCATCGGTGAGGAAGACGATCAGCCCCAGCATTTT.

As regards this clonotype: The conserved phenylalanine or tryptophan is not found at the CDR3 terminus, so this likely reflects a read error. V and J are TRBV6-2 or TRBV6-3 and TRBJ2-1; possibly TRBD2 for D (5 bases). Germline CDR1 MNHEY, CDR2 SVGEGT. The CDR3 loop spans 19 amino acids. CDR3 amino acids: CASSYSVLRGLPPYNGQFI. The CDR3 DNA follows: TGTGCCAGCAGTTACTCGGTGTTGCGCGGACTGCCCCCGTACAATGGGCAGTTCATC.

Regarding this clonotype: Compared with germline, one end of the junction differs, possibly owing to a read error. This chain joins TRBV20-1 and TRBJ2-1; maybe TRBD2 (5 bases). The germline gives CDR1 DFQATT, CDR2 SNEGSKA (reference sequence). The CDR3 runs to 14 residues. This CDR3 reads CSTRDAGRYNEQFF. CDR3 coding DNA: TGCAGTACTAGAGATGCGGGCAGATACAATGAGCAGTTCTTC.

Note on this clonotype: Germline and junction disagree at one end, which may indicate a read error. V and J are TRBV6-2 or TRBV6-3 and TRBJ2-1, with TRBD1 identical over 9 bases. The CDR3 runs 15 residues. Germline-derived CDR1 and CDR2 are MNHEY and SVGEGT. The CDR3 sequence: CDSSSGTGNRNEQFF. CDR3 coding DNA: TGTGACAGCAGTTCAGGGACAGGGAATCGCAATGAGCAGTTCTTC.

The V and J genes are TRBV29-1 and TRBJ2-1; 7 nucleotides line up with TRBD2. The CDR3 loop spans 14 amino acids. Trimming took 3 bases from V and 10 from J; bases not matched to a gene: 12. CDR1 is SQVTM, CDR2 ANQGSEA, per germline. CDR3 in DNA: TGCAGCGTTGATCCCCGGGAGGAATACGACGAGCAGTTCTTC. This translates into CSVDPREEYDEQFF.

This clonotype was counted many times. The chain has TRBV5-4 and TRBJ2-2, with D possibly called TRBD1 or TRBD2 (5 bases each). Germline V gene data show CDR1 as SGHNT and CDR2 as YYREEE (reference sequence). V was cut by 0 bases and J by 1 base, with 7 bases left in between. CDR3 length equals 15 residues. The CDR3 sequence: CASSLAGRNTGELFF. The DNA of the CDR3 is TGTGCCAGCAGCTTGGCAGGGAGGAACACCGGGGAGCTGTTTTTT.

About this clonotype: At one boundary the junction diverges from the germline segment, which might be a read error. The chain's CDR3 is CASSQTGTGDRGYYDYTF. As DNA, the CDR3 is TGCGCCAGCAGCCAAACCGGGACAGGGGACAGAGGCTACTATGACTACACCTTC. This chain connects TRBV4-1 to TRBJ1-2; 10 bases line up with TRBD1. Germline V lookup: CDR1 MGHRA, CDR2 YSYEKL. The CDR3 sequence is 18 residues long.

The count of this clonotype is one. The conserved phenylalanine or tryptophan is not found at the CDR3 terminus, so this likely reflects a read error. The CDR3 loop is CVSSLVGELPYRGEQFL. The CDR3 DNA follows: TGTGTCAGTAGCTTAGTGGGGGAACTGCCTTACCGAGGGGAGCAGTTCTTG. The V call is TRBV11-2, the J call TRBJ2-1; the D gene could be TRBD1 or TRBD2 (5 bases each). CDR1 is SGHAT, CDR2 FQNNGV, per germline. This CDR3 spans 17 amino acids.

The rearrangement joins TRBV11-1 to TRBJ2-2; the D is unclear. Germline assignment: CDR1 SGHAT and CDR2 FQDESV (reference sequence). The length of the CDR3 is 13 residues. CDR3 in amino acids: CVSSSEMTGELFF. In DNA form, the CDR3 reads TGTGTAAGCAGCTCTGAAATGACCGGGGAGCTGTTTTTT.

A word on this clonotype: This is likely a read error, given that the CDR3 carries no conserved phenylalanine or tryptophan at its end. Because the CDR3's place on the DNA is in doubt, the DNA is left out and the CDR3 is given as listed by TCRdb. The V call is TRBV6-2 or TRBV6-3, the J call TRBJ2-7; no check of the table's D call, TRBD2, against the DNA was made. 10 amino acids form the CDR3, both terminal residues included. Germline V gene data show CDR1 as MNHEY and CDR2 as SVGEGT. CDR3 sequence reads: CASSSTSYYS.

This clonotype showed up many times. The CDR3: CASSTGISYEQYF. The CDR3, as DNA: TGCGCCAGCAGCACAGGTATATCCTACGAGCAGTACTTC. The chain uses TRBV4-1 and TRBJ2-7; a weak D match, TRBD1 (5 bases). Trimming removed 5 bases from V and 1 base from J, with 9 bases in between. Germline V gives CDR1 MGHRA, CDR2 YSYEKL. This CDR3 is built from 13 residues.

The CDR3 DNA is TGTGCCAGCAGCGGCGGACAGGGGCAAGGTAGCTACACCTTC. Protein: CASSGGQGQGSYTF. The chain joins TRBV2 to TRBJ1-2; 9 bases are shared with TRBD1. This CDR3 region has 14 residues. Germline-derived CDR1 and CDR2 are SNHLY and FYNNEI. V shed 6 bases and J 9 bases; nucleotides not matched to a gene: 11.

This clonotype was observed a single time. At one boundary the junction diverges from the germline segment, which might be a read error. The V call is TRBV7-9, the J call TRBJ2-1, with 7 bases aligning to TRBD1. This CDR3 comprises 15 residues. Germline V gives CDR1 SEHNR, CDR2 FQNEAQ (reference sequence). This CDR3 is CARSFSQGVKNAQFF. CDR3 coding DNA: TGTGCCAGGAGCTTTTCCCAGGGGGTGAAGAATGCGCAGTTCTTC.

For this clonotype: At one of its ends the junction is not consistent with the germline gene, which may arise from a read error. The chain links TRBV4-1 to TRBJ2-2; D is possibly TRBD2 (5 bases). This CDR3 is built from 15 residues. Germline-derived CDR1 and CDR2 are MGHRA and YSYEKL. CDR3 protein: CASSKRPQHTGELFF. CDR3 DNA sequence: TGCGCCAGCAGTAAACGTCCACAGCACACCGGGGAGCTCTTTTTT.

This clonotype was found once. The V and J genes are TRBV19 and TRBJ2-7, with 10 bases matching TRBD2. The J segment lost 4 bases and the V segment lost 3 bases, leaving 3 bases of the junction unmatched. This CDR3 is 14 amino acids long. Germline lookup yields CDR1 LNHDA and CDR2 SQIVND (reference sequence). The CDR3 is CASSITSGTYEQYF. DNA for the CDR3: TGTGCCAGTAGTATTACTAGCGGGACTTACGAGCAGTACTTC.